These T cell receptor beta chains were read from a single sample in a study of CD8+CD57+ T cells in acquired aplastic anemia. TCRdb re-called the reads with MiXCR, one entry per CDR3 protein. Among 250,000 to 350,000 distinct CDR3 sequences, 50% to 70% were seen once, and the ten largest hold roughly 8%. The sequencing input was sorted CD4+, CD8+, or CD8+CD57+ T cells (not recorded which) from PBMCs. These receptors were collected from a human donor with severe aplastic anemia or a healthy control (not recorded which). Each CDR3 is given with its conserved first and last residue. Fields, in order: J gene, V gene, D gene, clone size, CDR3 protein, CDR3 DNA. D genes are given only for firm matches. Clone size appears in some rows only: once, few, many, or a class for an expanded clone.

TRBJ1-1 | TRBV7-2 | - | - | CASVPRDTEAFF | TGTGCCAGCGTACCAAGGGACACTGAAGCTTTCTTT
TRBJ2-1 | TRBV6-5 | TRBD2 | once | CASSQTRLAGGDEQFF | TGTGCCAGCAGTCAAACCAGACTAGCGGGGGGGGATGAGCAGTTCTTC
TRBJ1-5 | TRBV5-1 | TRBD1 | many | CASSWGPGQGNNQPQHF | TGCGCCAGCAGCTGGGGACCGGGACAGGGAAACAATCAGCCCCAGCATTTT
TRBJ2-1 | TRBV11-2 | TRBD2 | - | CASSPRGLAGVNYNEQFF | TGTGCCAGCAGCCCAAGAGGACTAGCGGGGGTGAACTACAATGAGCAGTTCTTC
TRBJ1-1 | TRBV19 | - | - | CASSPTGTANTEAFF | TGTGCCAGTAGTCCCACAGGGACGGCTAACACTGAAGCTTTCTTT
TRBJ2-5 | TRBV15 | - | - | CATSMEPGEGETQYF | TGTGCCACCAGCATGGAACCGGGGGAAGGAGAGACCCAGTACTTC
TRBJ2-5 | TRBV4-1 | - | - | CASNPDSGQETQYF | TGCGCCAGCAACCCAGACAGTGGTCAAGAGACCCAGTACTTC
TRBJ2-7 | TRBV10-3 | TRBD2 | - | CAIRAGRYEQYF | TGTGCCATCCGAGCGGGGAGGTACGAGCAGTACTTC
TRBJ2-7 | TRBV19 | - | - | CASSPWTVVPYEQYF | TGTGCCAGTAGTCCGTGGACAGTGGTACCCTACGAGCAGTACTTC
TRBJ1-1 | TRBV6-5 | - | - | CASKTRDNTEAFF | TGTGCCAGCAAGACCCGGGACAACACTGAAGCTTTCTTT
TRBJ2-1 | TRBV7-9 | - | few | CASSLGDEQFF | TGTGCCAGCAGCTTGGGGGATGAGCAGTTCTTC
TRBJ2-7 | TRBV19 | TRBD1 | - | CASSTYRTGAGYEQYF | TGTGCCAGTAGTACCTACCGGACAGGGGCAGGCTACGAGCAGTACTTC
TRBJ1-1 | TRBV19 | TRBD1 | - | CASSIGTGMTEAFF | TGTGCCAGTAGTATCGGGACAGGGATGACTGAAGCTTTCTTT
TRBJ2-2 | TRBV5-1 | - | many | CASSTALNTGELFF | TGCGCCAGCAGCACCGCCCTGAACACCGGGGAGCTGTTTTTT
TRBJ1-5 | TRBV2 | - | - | CASSEGENSNQPQHF | TGTGCCAGCAGTGAAGGGGAGAATAGCAATCAGCCCCAGCATTTT
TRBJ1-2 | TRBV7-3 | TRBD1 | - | CASNSGQGSDGYTF | TGTGCCAGCAACTCCGGACAGGGATCTGATGGCTACACCTTC
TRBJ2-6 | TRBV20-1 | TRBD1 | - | CSARLGQGLTF | TGCAGTGCTAGATTAGGACAGGGCCTGACTTTC
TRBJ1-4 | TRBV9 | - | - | CASSSRLAGGQGEKLFF | TGTGCCAGCAGCTCACGACTAGCGGGGGGGCAGGGTGAAAAACTGTTTTTT
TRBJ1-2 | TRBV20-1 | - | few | CSASETGDYGYTF | TGCAGTGCTAGCGAAACAGGAGACTATGGCTACACCTTC
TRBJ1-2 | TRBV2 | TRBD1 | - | CASRRQGAWGYTF | TGTGCCAGCAGAAGACAGGGGGCGTGGGGCTACACCTTC
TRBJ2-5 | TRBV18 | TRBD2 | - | CASSPPSAGGETQYF | TGTGCCAGCTCACCACCTTCAGCGGGGGGGGAGACCCAGTACTTC
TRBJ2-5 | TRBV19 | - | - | CASSIVPRLGRETQYF | TGTGCCAGTAGTATCGTTCCCCGGCTGGGTCGGGAGACCCAGTACTTC
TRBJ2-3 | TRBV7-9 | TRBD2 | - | CASSLFPSGSTSTDTQYF | TGTGCCAGCAGCTTATTCCCTAGCGGGTCTACGAGCACAGATACGCAGTATTTT
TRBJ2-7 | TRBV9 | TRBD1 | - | CASSSPRTGGSYEQYF | TGTGCCAGCAGCTCGCCGAGGACAGGGGGATCCTACGAGCAGTACTTC
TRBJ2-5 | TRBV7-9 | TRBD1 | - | CASSLGDREETQYF | TGTGCCAGCAGCTTAGGGGACAGGGAAGAGACCCAGTACTTC
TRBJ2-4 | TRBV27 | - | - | CASSLGQILAKNIQYF | TGTGCCAGCAGTTTAGGGCAGATTCTAGCCAAAAACATTCAGTACTTC
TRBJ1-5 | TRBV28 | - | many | CASSPSGGQPQHF | TGTGCCAGCAGTCCATCGGGTGGTCAGCCCCAGCATTTT
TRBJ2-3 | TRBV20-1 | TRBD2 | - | CSARLAGEDTQYF | TGCAGTGCCAGACTAGCGGGCGAAGATACGCAGTATTTT
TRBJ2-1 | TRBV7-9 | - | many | CASSLRDNEQFF | TGTGCCAGCAGCTTAAGGGACAATGAGCAGTTCTTC
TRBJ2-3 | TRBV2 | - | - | CASSGNGGTDTQYF | TGTGCCAGCAGTGGCAACGGGGGCACAGATACGCAGTATTTT
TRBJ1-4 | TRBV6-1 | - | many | CASSEVEKLFF | TGTGCCAGCAGTGAGGTGGAAAAACTGTTTTTT
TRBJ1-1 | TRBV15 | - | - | CATSREKGVNTEAFF | TGTGCCACCAGCAGAGAGAAGGGAGTAAACACTGAAGCTTTCTTT
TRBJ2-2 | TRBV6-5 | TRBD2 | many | CASRPLAGGPTGELFF | TGTGCCAGTAGGCCGCTAGCGGGGGGCCCCACCGGGGAGCTGTTTTTT
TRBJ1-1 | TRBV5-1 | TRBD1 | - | CASTYLTGGPSTEAFF | TGCGCCAGCACCTACCTCACAGGGGGCCCGTCCACTGAAGCTTTCTTT
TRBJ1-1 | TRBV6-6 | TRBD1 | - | CASQTGRDSEAFF | TGTGCCAGCCAAACGGGCCGGGACAGCGAAGCTTTCTTT
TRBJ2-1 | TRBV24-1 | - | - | CATSGPTRSAYNEQFF | TGTGCCACCAGTGGCCCAACTAGGTCTGCATACAATGAGCAGTTCTTC
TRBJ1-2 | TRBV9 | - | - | CASSVASVDVYGYTF | TGTGCCAGCAGCGTAGCTAGTGTGGATGTCTATGGCTACACCTTC
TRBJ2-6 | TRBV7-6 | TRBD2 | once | CASSLGGGGAHVLTF | TGTGCCAGCAGCTTAGGAGGCGGGGGGGCCCACGTCCTGACTTTC
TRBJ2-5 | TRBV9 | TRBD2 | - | CASSGGGNVGTQYF | TGTGCCAGCAGCGGGGGGGGGAACGTCGGGACCCAGTACTTC
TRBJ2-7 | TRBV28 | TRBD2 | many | CASSLSGGQSRFEQYF | TGTGCCAGCAGTTTATCGGGAGGGCAGAGTCGGTTCGAGCAGTACTTC
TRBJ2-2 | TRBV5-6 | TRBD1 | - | CASSLGGTGVSGELFF | TGTGCCAGCAGCTTGGGGGGGACAGGGGTTTCCGGTGAGCTGTTTTTT
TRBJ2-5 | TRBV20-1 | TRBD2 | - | CSALALAGEGETQYF | TGCAGTGCTCTGGCACTAGCGGGGGAAGGAGAGACCCAGTACTTC
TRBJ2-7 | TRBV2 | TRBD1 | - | CASSAAPTTGGDYYEQYF | TGTGCCAGCAGTGCAGCCCCCACGACAGGGGGCGATTACTACGAGCAGTACTTC
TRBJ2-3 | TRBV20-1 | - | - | CSEYRGFTDTQYF | TGCAGTGAGTATAGGGGGTTCACAGATACGCAGTATTTT
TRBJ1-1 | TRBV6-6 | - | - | CAIWGTEAFF | TGTGCCATCTGGGGCACTGAAGCTTTCTTT
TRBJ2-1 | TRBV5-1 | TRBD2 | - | CASSLEGLASNEQFF | TGCGCCAGCAGCTTGGAGGGACTAGCGAGCAATGAGCAGTTCTTC
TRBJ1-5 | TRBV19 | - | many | CASSIITVVGGQPQHF | TGTGCCAGTAGCATTATAACGGTGGTGGGCGGTCAGCCCCAGCATTTT
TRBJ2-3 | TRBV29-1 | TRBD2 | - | CSVEGGSGVSDTQYF | TGCAGCGTTGAAGGGGGTAGCGGGGTCTCAGATACGCAGTATTTT